This TCR beta chain is from a study of T cells in tuberculosis. Whole-study context: A South African cohort included IGRA-negative adolescents, latently infected IGRA-positive adolescents and adults with active tuberculosis. Overall study findings and caveats: Shorter CDR3-alpha in active tuberculosis partly drove smaller distances.

Some clones are missing from TCRdb's copy, which holds only in-frame ones; the method was immunoSEQ multiplex PCR. The repertoire has 30,000 to 45,000 clones, about 93% of them found once; the top ten carry 6.5% to 9%. CDR1 is GTSNPN, CDR2 SVGIG, per germline (reference sequence). The CDR3 contains 13 residues. J was trimmed by 8 bases and V by 7 bases; bases with no gene match: 10. The count of this clone is one. Its antigen is undetermined. The origin of this receptor is a donor between 10 and 35 years old with latent tuberculosis or without tuberculosis infection. Material: PBMCs. This chain connects TRBV30 to TRBJ2-3; 9 bases match TRBD2. DNA for the CDR3: TGTGCCTCTGGACTCTCAGCGGGAGGTACGCAGTATTTT. Encoded protein: CASGLSAGGTQYF.